What follows is one TCR beta chain and its context. The antigen is unknown. Generated by immunoSEQ multiplex PCR, the TCRdb table keeps only in-frame clones and is missing some. The sample has some 79,000 clones; approximately 83% are singletons. Germline CDR1 is SGHVS and CDR2 is FQNEAQ. V shed 1 base, J shed 8 bases, and the junction held 7 bases outside the gene matches. There are 14 residues in the CDR3. This sample was included in a study of T cell responses to AZD1222 COVID-19 vaccine. Study-wide points: As reported, nearly half of all spike-specific TCRs target variant regions that are unmutated.

This TCR was recovered from an adult who received the AZD1222 COVID-19 vaccine. The gene calls are TRBV7-8 and TRBJ1-2, with TRBD1 matching over 7 bases. The sample consisted of peripheral blood, taken 28 days after the second AZD1222 dose. CDR3 loop: CASSLGQGEGGYTF. Written as DNA, the CDR3 is TGTGCCAGCAGCTTAGGGCAGGGGGAAGGGGGCTACACCTTC. Supplemented by reference TRBV7-8 and TRBJ1-2, the full variable domain reads GAGVSQSPRYKVAKRGQDVALRCDPISGHVSLFWYQQALGQGPEFLTYFQNEAQLDKSGLPSDRFFAERPEGSVSTLKIQRTQQEDSAVYLCASSLGQGEGGYTFGSGTRLTVV.